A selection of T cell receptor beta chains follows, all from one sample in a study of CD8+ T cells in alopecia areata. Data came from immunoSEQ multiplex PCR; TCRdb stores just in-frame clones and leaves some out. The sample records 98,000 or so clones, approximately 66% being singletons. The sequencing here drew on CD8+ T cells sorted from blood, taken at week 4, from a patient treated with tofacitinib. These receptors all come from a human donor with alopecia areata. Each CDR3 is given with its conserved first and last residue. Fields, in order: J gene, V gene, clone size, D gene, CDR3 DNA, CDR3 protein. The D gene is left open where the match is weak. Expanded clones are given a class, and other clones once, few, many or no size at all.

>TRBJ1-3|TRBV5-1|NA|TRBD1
TGCGCCAGCAGCTTCGGGACAGGGAATGGAAACACCATATATTTT
CASSFGTGNGNTIYF
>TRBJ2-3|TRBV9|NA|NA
TGTGCCAGCAGCGTAGGAGTGGGGGGAATCACAGATACGCAGTATTTT
CASSVGVGGITDTQYF
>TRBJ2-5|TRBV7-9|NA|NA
TGTGCCACTAGCAGTACGGACAGCCAAGAGACCCAGTACTTC
CATSSTDSQETQYF
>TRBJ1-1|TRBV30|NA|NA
TGTGCCTGGAGTGTAGGACAGCTTATGAACACTGAAGCTTTCTTT
CAWSVGQLMNTEAFF
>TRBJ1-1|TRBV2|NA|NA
TGTGCCAGCAGTGAATGGGGGGGGCGAAACCCTGAAGCTTTCTTT
CASSEWGGRNPEAFF
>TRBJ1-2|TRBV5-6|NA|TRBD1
TGTGCCAGCAGCTTCGGGACAGCAGTCTATGGCTACACCTTC
CASSFGTAVYGYTF
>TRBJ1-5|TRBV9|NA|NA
TGTGCCAGCAGCCCTACAGGGATGTGGCAGCCCCAGCATTTT
CASSPTGMWQPQHF
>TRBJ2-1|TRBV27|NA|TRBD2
TGTGCCAGCAGTCCCGGGACTAGCGGGAACAATGAGCAGTTCTTC
CASSPGTSGNNEQFF
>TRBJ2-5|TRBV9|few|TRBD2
TGTGCCAGCAGCCCGGGACTAGCGGGGGAATACCAAGAGACCCAGTACTTC
CASSPGLAGEYQETQYF
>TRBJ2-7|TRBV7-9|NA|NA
TGTGCCAGCAGCCCCACCTCTTACGAGCAGTACTTC
CASSPTSYEQYF